This TCR beta chain was observed in a study of shared T cell receptors in the human thymus. Germline loops: CDR1 SEHNR, CDR2 FQNEAQ (reference sequence). The V and J ends lost 6 bases and 8 bases, in that order; junction bases with no gene match: 9. There are 14 residues in the CDR3. The method was immunoSEQ multiplex PCR; TCRdb's version includes in-frame clones alone and lacks a portion of them. The data show hundreds of thousands of clones, 88% seen once. This sample was shared with a second study, whose subject was human thymus T cells. That source adds: Each of the donors was a healthy Finnish infant who was undergoing open corrective cardiac surgery for congenital heart defects. The study used thymus tissue resected during corrective heart surgery. Apparent bias marked the V and J gene usage of thymic and blood repertoires.

This TCR derives from a boy in the first two years of life with a congenital heart defect. The sequencing sample was made of thymocytes. The chain employs TRBV7-9 and TRBJ2-2, with 7 positions matching TRBD1. DNA of the CDR3: TGTGCCAGCAGTCATCGACAGGGATGGGGGGAGCTGTTTTTT. This gives the protein CASSHRQGWGELFF.